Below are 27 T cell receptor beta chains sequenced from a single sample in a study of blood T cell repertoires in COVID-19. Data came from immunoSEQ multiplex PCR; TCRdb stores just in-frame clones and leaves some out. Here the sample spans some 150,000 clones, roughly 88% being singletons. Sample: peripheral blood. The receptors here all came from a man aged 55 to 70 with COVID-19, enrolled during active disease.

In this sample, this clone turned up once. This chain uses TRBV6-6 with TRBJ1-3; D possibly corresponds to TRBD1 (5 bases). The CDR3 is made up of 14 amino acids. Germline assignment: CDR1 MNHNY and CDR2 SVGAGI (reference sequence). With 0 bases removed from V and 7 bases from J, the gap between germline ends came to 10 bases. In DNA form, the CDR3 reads TGTGCCAGCAGTTACTCGACGGGACTTAACACCATATATTTT. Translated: CASSYSTGLNTIYF.

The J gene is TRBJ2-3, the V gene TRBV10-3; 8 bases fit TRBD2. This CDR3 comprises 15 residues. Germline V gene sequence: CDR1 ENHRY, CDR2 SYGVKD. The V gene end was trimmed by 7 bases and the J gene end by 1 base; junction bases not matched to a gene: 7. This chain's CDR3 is CAINGAGGGTDTQYF. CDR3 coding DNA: TGTGCCATCAATGGGGCGGGGGGTGGCACAGATACGCAGTATTTT.

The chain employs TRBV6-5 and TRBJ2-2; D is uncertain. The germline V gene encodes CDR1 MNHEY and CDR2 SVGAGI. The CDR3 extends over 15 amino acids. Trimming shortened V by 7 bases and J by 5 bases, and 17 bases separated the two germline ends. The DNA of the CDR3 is TGTGCCAGCATGCCGAGAAACCTGAAAACCGGGGAGCTGTTTTTT. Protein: CASMPRNLKTGELFF.

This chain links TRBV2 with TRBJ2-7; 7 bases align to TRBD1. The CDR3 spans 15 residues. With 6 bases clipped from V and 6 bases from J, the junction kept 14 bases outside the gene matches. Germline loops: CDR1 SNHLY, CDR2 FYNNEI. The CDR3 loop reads CASSRPPTGLSEQYF. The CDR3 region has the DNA TGTGCCAGCAGCCGACCCCCGACAGGGCTAAGCGAGCAGTACTTC.

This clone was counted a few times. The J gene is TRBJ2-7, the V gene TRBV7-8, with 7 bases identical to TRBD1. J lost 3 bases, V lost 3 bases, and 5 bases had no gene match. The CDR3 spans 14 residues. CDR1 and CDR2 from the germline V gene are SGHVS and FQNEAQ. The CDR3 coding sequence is TGTGCCAGCAGCTTCGCCGGGACAGACTACGAGCAGTACTTC. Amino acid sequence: CASSFAGTDYEQYF.

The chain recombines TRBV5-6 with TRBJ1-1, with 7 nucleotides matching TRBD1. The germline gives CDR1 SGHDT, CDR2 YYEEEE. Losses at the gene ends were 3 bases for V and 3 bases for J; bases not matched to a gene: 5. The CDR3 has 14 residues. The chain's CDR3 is CASSSGGFDTEAFF. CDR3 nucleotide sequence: TGTGCCAGCAGCTCAGGGGGTTTTGACACTGAAGCTTTCTTT. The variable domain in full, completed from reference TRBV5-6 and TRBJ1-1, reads DAGVTQSPTHLIKTRGQQVTLRCSPKSGHDTVSWYQQALGQGPQFIFQYYEEEERQRGNFPDRFSGHQFPNYSSELNVNALLLGDSALYLCASSSGGFDTEAFFGQGTRLTVV.

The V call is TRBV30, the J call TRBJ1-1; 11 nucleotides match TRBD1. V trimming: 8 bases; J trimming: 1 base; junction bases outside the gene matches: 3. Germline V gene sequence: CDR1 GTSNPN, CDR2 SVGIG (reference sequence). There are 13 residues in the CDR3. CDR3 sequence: CAGTGGSNTEAFF. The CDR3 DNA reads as TGTGCCGGGACAGGGGGTTCGAACACTGAAGCTTTCTTT.

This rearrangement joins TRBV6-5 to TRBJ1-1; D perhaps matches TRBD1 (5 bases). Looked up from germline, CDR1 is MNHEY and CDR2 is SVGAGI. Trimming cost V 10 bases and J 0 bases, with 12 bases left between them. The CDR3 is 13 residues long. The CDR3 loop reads CATSRAMNTEAFF. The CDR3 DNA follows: TGTGCCACCTCCAGGGCGATGAACACTGAAGCTTTCTTT.

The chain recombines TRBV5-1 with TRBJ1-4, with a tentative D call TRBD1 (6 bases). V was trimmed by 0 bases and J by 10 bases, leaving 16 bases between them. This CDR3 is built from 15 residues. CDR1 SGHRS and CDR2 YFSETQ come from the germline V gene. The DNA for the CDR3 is TGCGCCAGCAGCTTGGCCGGTGGCGGGGGCGGAAAACTGTTTTTT. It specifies CASSLAGGGGGKLFF.

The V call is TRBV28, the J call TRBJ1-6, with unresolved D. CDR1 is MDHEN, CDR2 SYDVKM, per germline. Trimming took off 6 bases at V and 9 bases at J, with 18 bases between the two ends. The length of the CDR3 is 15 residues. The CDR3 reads CASSLRGTKSSPLHF. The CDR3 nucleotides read TGTGCCAGCAGCCTCCGGGGTACGAAGAGTTCACCCCTCCACTTT.

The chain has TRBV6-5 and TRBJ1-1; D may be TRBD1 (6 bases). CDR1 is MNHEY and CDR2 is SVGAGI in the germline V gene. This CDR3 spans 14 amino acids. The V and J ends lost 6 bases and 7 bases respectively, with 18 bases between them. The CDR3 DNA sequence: TGTGCCAGCAGGCTACTCCGGGACACCTATGAAGCTTTCTTT. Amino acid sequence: CASRLLRDTYEAFF.

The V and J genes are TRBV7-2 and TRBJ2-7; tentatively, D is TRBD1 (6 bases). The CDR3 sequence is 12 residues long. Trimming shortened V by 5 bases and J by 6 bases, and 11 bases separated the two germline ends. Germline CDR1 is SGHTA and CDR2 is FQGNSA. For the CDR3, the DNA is TGTGCCAGCAGCAACAGGGAAAGCGAGCAGTACTTC. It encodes CASSNRESEQYF.

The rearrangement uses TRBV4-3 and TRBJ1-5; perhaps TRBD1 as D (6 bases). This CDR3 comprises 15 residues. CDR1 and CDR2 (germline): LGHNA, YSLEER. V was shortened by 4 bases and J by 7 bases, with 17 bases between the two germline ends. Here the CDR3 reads CASSLEQGVTQPQHF. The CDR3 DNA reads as TGCGCCAGCAGCCTAGAACAGGGTGTAACGCAGCCCCAGCATTTT.

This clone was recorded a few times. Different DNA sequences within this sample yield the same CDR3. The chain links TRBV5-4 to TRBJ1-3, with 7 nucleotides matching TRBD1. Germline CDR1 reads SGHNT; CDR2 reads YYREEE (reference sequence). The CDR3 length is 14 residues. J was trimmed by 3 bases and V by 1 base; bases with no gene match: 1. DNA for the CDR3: TGTGCCAGCAGCTTGCAGGGGGATGGAAACACCATATATTTT. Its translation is CASSLQGDGNTIYF.

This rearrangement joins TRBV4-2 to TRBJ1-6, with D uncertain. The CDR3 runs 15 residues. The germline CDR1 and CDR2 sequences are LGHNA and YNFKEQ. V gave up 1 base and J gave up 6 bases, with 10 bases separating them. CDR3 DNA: TGTGCCAGCAGCCAAGGGAAAGGAGGTAATTCACCCCTCCACTTT. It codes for CASSQGKGGNSPLHF.

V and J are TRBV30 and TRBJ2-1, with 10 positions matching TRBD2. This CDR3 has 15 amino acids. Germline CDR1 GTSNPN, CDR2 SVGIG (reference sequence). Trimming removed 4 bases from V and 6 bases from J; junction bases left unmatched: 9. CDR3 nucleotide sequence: TGTGCCTGGAACCGACTAGCGGGTAGTTCCAATGAGCAGTTCTTC. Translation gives CAWNRLAGSSNEQFF.

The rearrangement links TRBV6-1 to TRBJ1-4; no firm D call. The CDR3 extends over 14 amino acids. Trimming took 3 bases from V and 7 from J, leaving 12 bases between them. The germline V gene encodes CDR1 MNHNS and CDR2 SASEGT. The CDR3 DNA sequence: TGTGCCAGCAGTGAGAGTGGGGAGGCTGAAAAACTGTTTTTT. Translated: CASSESGEAEKLFF.

The CDR3 loop reads CASRSGETDYGYTF. The CDR3 bases are TGTGCCAGCAGGTCCGGCGAAACAGATTATGGCTACACCTTC. The chain links TRBV6-6 to TRBJ1-2; no clear D gene. Germline V CDR1 and CDR2: MNHNY, SVGAGI (reference sequence). The CDR3 runs 14 residues. Trimming removed 6 bases from V and 5 bases from J, with 16 bases in between.

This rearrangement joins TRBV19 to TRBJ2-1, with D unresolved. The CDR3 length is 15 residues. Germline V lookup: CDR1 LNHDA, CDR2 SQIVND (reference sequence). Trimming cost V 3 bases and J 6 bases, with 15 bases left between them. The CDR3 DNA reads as TGTGCCAGTAGTATGGGTTTCGCCCCGGGCAATGAGCAGTTCTTC. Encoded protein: CASSMGFAPGNEQFF.

This chain's CDR3 is CASSNGWDRGQPQHF. CDR3 nucleotide sequence: TGTGCCAGCAGCAACGGCTGGGACAGGGGGCAGCCCCAGCATTTT. The chain employs TRBV6-2 or TRBV6-3 and TRBJ1-5; 11 bases match TRBD1. Germline V gene lookup returns CDR1 MNHEY and CDR2 SVGEGT. V trimming: 6 bases; J trimming: 7 bases; junction bases outside the gene matches: 8. The CDR3 extends over 15 amino acids.

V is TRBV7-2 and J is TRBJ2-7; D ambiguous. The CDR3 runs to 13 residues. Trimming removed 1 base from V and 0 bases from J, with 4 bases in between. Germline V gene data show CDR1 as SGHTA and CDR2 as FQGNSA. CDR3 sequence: CASSLGASYEQYF. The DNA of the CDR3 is TGTGCCAGCAGCTTAGGGGCCTCCTACGAGCAGTACTTC.

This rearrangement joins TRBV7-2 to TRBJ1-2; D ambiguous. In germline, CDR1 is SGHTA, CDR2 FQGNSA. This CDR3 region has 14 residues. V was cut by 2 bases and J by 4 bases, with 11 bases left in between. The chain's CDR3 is CASSLLATGYGYTF. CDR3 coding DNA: TGTGCCAGCAGCTTACTAGCGACCGGCTATGGCTACACCTTC.

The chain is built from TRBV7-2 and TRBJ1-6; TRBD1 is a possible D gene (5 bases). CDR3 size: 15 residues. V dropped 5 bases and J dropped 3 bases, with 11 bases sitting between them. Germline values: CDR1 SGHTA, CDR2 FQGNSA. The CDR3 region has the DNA TGTGCCAGCAGCGCTCAGGGCCTCTATAATTCACCCCTCCACTTT. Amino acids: CASSAQGLYNSPLHF.

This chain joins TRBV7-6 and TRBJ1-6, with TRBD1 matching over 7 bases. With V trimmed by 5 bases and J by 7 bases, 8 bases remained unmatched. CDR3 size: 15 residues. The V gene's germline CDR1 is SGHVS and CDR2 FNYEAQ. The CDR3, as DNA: TGTGCCAGCAGCGAACTTACAGGGGAGAATTCACCCCTCCACTTT. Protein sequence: CASSELTGENSPLHF.

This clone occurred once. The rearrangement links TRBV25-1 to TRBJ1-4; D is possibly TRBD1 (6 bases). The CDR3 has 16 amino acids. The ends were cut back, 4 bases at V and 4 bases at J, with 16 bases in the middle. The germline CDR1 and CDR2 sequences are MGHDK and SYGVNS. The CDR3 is CASSALQTGYNEKLFF. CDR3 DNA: TGTGCCAGCAGTGCGCTGCAAACAGGGTATAATGAAAAACTGTTTTTT.

The DNA of the CDR3 is TGTGCCAGCAGTTATTACGGGAGAAGTTTATACAATGAGCAGTTCTTC. Amino acid sequence: CASSYYGRSLYNEQFF. The chain is built from TRBV6-5 and TRBJ2-1; maybe TRBD2 (6 bases). Germline CDR1 MNHEY, CDR2 SVGAGI. Trimming removed 3 bases from V and 4 bases from J, with 16 bases in between. The CDR3 has 16 amino acids.

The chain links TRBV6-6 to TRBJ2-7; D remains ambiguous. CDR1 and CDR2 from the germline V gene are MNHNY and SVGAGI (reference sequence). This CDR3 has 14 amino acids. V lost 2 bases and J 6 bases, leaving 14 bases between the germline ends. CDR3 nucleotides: TGTGCCAGCAGTTACCCCCAGGCAACCCCCGAGCAGTACTTC. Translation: CASSYPQATPEQYF.